This TCR beta chain emerged from a study of blood T cell repertoires in COVID-19. This table comes from immunoSEQ multiplex PCR, and its TCRdb copy is limited to in-frame clones, with some not included. The repertoire holds around 200,000 clones, about 86% seen once, with 2.5% to 3.5% in the top ten. This CDR3 comprises 13 residues. J was trimmed by 2 bases and V by 3 bases; bases with no gene match: 1. From germline, CDR1 is DFQATT and CDR2 SNEGSKA (reference sequence). V gene TRBV20-1 combines with J gene TRBJ1-2; 9 positions match TRBD1. This TCR was recovered from a woman aged 50 to 60 in a cohort exposed to, infected with or recovered from COVID-19 (not recorded which). The sequenced sample was PBMCs or T cells enriched from blood (not recorded which). CDR3 nucleotide sequence: TGCAGTGCTAGTGGACAGGGGAACTATGGCTACACCTTC. Its protein is CSASGQGNYGYTF.